Listed below are T cell receptor beta chains from one sample, sequenced in a study of Ad26.COV2.S vaccination and SARS-CoV-2 variants. This table comes from immunoSEQ multiplex PCR, and its TCRdb copy is limited to in-frame clones, with some not included. The sample yields about 410,000 clones, around 89% seen once. This specimen consisted of peripheral blood, obtained in a trial of Ad26.COV2.S vaccine versus placebo. These receptors were taken from a person between 18 and 60 years old who received the Ad26.COV2.S COVID-19 vaccine or a placebo. The CDR3 runs from the conserved cysteine through the conserved F or W. Expanded clones are given a class, and other clones once, few, many or no size at all.

TRBV2	.	TRBJ2-5	CAGGTWETQYF
TRBV18	few	TRBJ2-7	CASSPLNGAGSANYEQYF
TRBV5-4	.	TRBJ1-2	CASSPRDRGLWDYGYTF
TRBV19	.	TRBJ2-7	CASSIFVQSYEQYF
TRBV11-2	.	TRBJ2-7	CASSLGGTYEQYF
TRBV7-9	.	TRBJ2-1	CASSLDLGRQFF
TRBV9	.	TRBJ2-1	CASSVGGQGWNEQFF
TRBV30	.	TRBJ1-2	CAWEEQPPYGYTF
TRBV4-2	.	TRBJ1-5	CASSQGNFRNQPQHF
TRBV5-5	.	TRBJ1-2	CASSLDGNYGYTF
TRBV7-2	.	TRBJ2-7	CASSLARGYEQYF
TRBV12-5	.	TRBJ1-5	CASAGGLGNQPQHF
TRBV7-2	.	TRBJ2-3	CASSLFSAGRSADTQYF
TRBV6-4	.	TRBJ2-1	CASSEVAGVSNEQFF
TRBV3-1/TRBV3-2	.	TRBJ2-5	CASTPDRRIQYF
TRBV6-5	once	TRBJ2-3	CASSSGTGLGTDTQYF
TRBV18	.	TRBJ2-2	CASSPGLRAGELFF
TRBV28	.	TRBJ2-3	CASQGLAGGSTDTQYF
TRBV5-6	.	TRBJ1-5	CASSLWGGVDQPQHF
TRBV14	.	TRBJ2-7	CASSQDLRGQGVREQYF
TRBV24-1	.	TRBJ2-1	CATSDALAGGYNEQFF
TRBV9	.	TRBJ2-1	CASSPPTGTSGRRSYNEQFF
TRBV5-4	.	TRBJ2-5	CASSLGTVVGETQYF
TRBV4-2	.	TRBJ2-7	CASSPGQGLTYEQYF
TRBV7-9	few	TRBJ1-1	CASSLGMPMNTEAFF
TRBV28	.	TRBJ2-1	CASSLPSGSSNEQFF
TRBV9	.	TRBJ1-5	CASSLGPNQPQHF
TRBV6-7	.	TRBJ2-2	CASKTWVSGELFF
TRBV28	.	TRBJ2-2	CASSFLTGELFF
TRBV9	.	TRBJ2-3	CASSPTSVRATDTQYF
TRBV6-5	.	TRBJ1-2	CASSLTGEYGYTF
TRBV5-4	.	TRBJ2-1	CASSSERSNEQFF
TRBV12-3/TRBV12-4	.	TRBJ1-2	CASSLGASYGYTF
TRBV15	.	TRBJ2-5	CATSRVGSSETQYF
TRBV11-3	.	TRBJ2-1	CASSSGGLNYNEQFF
TRBV9	.	TRBJ2-1	CASSPGRTFYNEQFF
TRBV5-1	.	TRBJ1-2	CASSPTGGNYGYTF
TRBV5-4	once	TRBJ2-5	CASSSGGQGQETQYF
TRBV7-9	.	TRBJ1-5	CASSLGTGNQPQHF
TRBV5-1	.	TRBJ2-5	CASSLSRKETQYF
TRBV5-8	.	TRBJ2-1	CASSLGTGDHNEQFF
TRBV6-5	once	TRBJ2-5	CASRFLETQYF